This T cell receptor beta chain was sequenced for a study of identical twins (TCRdb year 2016). With regard to the full study: To test whether fetal clonotypes persist, the study used deep sequencing on TCR alpha and beta repertoires from monozygotic twins, unrelated adults of various ages, and cord blood. To rule out contamination, replicate twin experiments were performed at different times with different library preparation protocols. Results and caveats for the whole study, not just this receptor: Because the same donors could not be followed over many years, the conclusions depended on cross-sectional statistical analysis. Fewer insertions were carried by abundant cord blood beta clonotypes; a weaker similar trend was observed in young adult naive repertoires, while no such trend was observed in memory repertoires. The excess sharing between twins in beta out-of-frame sequences was weaker because fewer shared sequences reduced the signal-to-noise ratio. In monozygotic twins, out-of-frame TCR alpha sharing was systematically underestimated by recombination models, although the models agreed with sharing between unrelated individuals. Invariant T cells such as MAIT and iNKT could partly confound zero-insertion analyses, though diverse VJ usage argued against this for most clonotypes. Compared with coincidental sharing between unrelated individuals, out-of-frame TCR alpha sequences shared between twins showed an excess of sequences with low generation probability.

This clonotype was detected ten times or more. Its binding antigen is unknown. No clone much larger than this one lies a single base away; base qualities are absent. V sheds 2 bases and J sheds 2 bases, leaving 9 bases between their ends. Including the terminal cysteine and phenylalanine, the CDR3 comprises 15 residues. Solely the CDR3 DNA is kept, with 45 bases framed from the first base. The germline V gene (reference sequence) supplies CDR1 LGHDT and CDR2 YNNKEL. Every donor in the study was a healthy Caucasian. Miltenyi CD45RO+ enrichment and human naive T-cell isolation kits were used to isolate memory (CD45RO+) and naive T cells from PBMC. Library preparation was by 5' RACE. Sequencing relied on an Illumina HiSeq 2000. Template switching added a universal primer binding site, and the final cDNA carried a unique molecular identifier that allowed TCR cDNA molecules to be counted accurately. Specific primers in the conserved constant-segment region were used to synthesize first-strand cDNA for TCR alpha and beta chains. Each cDNA library was double barcoded, with a SMART-Mk sample barcode plus Illumina barcodes, to control for contamination. TruSeq adapter sequences, together with Illumina sample barcodes, were added in two successive PCR steps. TCR alpha and beta cDNA libraries were sequenced on the Illumina HiSeq platform with custom primers. As for the original processing: MiGEC was used to process raw reads and extract unique molecular identifiers, and MiXCR was used to find CDR3 positions. Recombination models were inferred per individual with the repgenHMM and IGoR tools using an EM algorithm. Shared clonotype analysis was performed with the tcR package in R, normalizing sharing by the product of cloneset sizes. Out-of-frame nonproductive sequences were analyzed to study raw recombination free of thymic and clonal selection effects. The raw public reads went through TCRdb reprocessing: fastp at Q25, MiXCR clone calling, in-frame beta chains kept. All rows with the same CDR3 protein become a single entry with the most common DNA and genes. TCRdb, not the authors, supplied the V and J calls. This sample lists approximately 260,000 distinct CDR3 sequences; 11% to 15% were detected once. Of the sample, around 9.5% falls within the top ten clones.

Recombination linked TRBV3-1 to TRBJ2-2; the D gene identity is not certain. Sequencing was carried out using memory (CD45RO+) T cells sorted from blood. The cell subset or site tag for this specimen amounts to: CD45RO+ enriched T cells. The receptor's source is a young woman in good health. The nucleotide sequence is TGTGCCAGCAGCCAAAGCACGCCCAACACCGGGGAGCTGTTTTTT. Translated, this gives CASSQSTPNTGELFF.